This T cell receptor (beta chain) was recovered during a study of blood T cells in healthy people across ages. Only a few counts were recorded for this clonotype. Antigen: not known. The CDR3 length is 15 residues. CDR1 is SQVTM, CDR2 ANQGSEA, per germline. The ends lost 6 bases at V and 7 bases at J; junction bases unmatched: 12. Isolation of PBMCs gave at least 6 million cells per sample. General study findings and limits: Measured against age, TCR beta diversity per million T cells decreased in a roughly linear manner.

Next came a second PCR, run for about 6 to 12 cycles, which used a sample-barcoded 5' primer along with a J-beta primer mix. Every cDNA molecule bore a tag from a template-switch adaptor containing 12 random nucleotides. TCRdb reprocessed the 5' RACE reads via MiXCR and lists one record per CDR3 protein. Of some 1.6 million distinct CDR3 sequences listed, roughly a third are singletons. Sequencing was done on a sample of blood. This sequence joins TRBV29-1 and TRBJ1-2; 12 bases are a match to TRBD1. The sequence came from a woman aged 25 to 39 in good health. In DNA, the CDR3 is TGCAGCGTCGCTGGGACAGGGGGCTACGGGGGTGGCTACACCTTC. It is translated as CSVAGTGGYGGGYTF.